These 28 T cell receptor beta chains were sequenced from one sample in a study of cytomegalovirus exposure and HLA in healthy donors. Primers included in the PCR were 60 Vbeta and 13 Jbeta primers. Sequencing used immunoSEQ multiplex PCR; TCRdb keeps in-frame clones, though not all of them. The sample includes approximately 120,000 clones, about 79% of them seen just once. The specimen sequenced was PBMCs. Receptor source: a woman aged 50 to 60 in good health and CMV-seronegative.

This sequence joins TRBV5-4 and TRBJ2-2, with D perhaps matching TRBD2 (5 bases). Germline CDR1 SGHNT, CDR2 YYREEE (reference sequence). The CDR3 spans 16 residues. V was trimmed by 4 bases and J by 0 bases, leaving 13 bases between them. The CDR3 protein is CASSLQRGSNTGELFF. In DNA form, the CDR3 reads TGTGCCAGCAGCCTTCAACGGGGATCGAACACCGGGGAGCTGTTTTTT. The full variable domain, completed using reference TRBV5-4 and TRBJ2-2, is ETGVTQSPTHLIKTRGQQVTLRCSSQSGHNTVSWYQQALGQGPQFIFQYYREEENGRGNFPPRFSGLQFPNYSSELNVNALELDDSALYLCASSLQRGSNTGELFFGEGSRLTVL.

The chain couples TRBV19 to TRBJ1-3; 9 positions match TRBD1. Germline values: CDR1 LNHDA, CDR2 SQIVND (reference sequence). Trimming at V came to 1 base and at J to 4 bases, leaving 8 bases not matched to a gene. The CDR3 is made up of 17 amino acids. This chain's CDR3 is CASSIAGTGISGNTIYF. Written as DNA, the CDR3 is TGTGCCAGTAGTATAGCCGGGACAGGGATATCCGGAAACACCATATATTTT.

This CDR3 reads CASSHPGFSSDEQFF. In DNA form, the CDR3 reads TGTGCCAGCAGCCATCCAGGGTTTAGTTCAGATGAGCAGTTCTTC. The chain combines TRBV11-2 with TRBJ2-1; a weak D match, TRBD1 (5 bases). Germline loops: CDR1 SGHAT, CDR2 FQNNGV. The CDR3 runs to 15 residues. Trimming took 5 bases from V and 8 from J, leaving 19 bases between them.

This chain connects TRBV11-1 to TRBJ2-3; a possible D gene is TRBD2 (6 bases). The germline V gene encodes CDR1 SGHAT and CDR2 FQDESV (reference sequence). V shed 5 bases and J shed 8 bases, with 20 bases lying between them. This CDR3 has 15 amino acids. CDR3 nucleotide sequence: TGTGCCAGCAGCCTCCGGAGGGCCCGGGGGAGTACGCAGTATTTT. Its protein product is CASSLRRARGSTQYF. Complete variable domain (other parts from reference TRBV11-1 and TRBJ2-3): EAEVAQSPRYKITEKSQAVAFWCDPISGHATLYWYRQILGQGPELLVQFQDESVVDDSQLPKDRFSAERLKGVDSTLKIQPAELGDSAMYLCASSLRRARGSTQYFGPGTRLTVL.

The chain is built from TRBV7-6 and TRBJ2-7; 13 nucleotides align to TRBD2. This CDR3 comprises 17 residues. V trimming: 5 bases; J trimming: 1 base; junction bases outside the gene matches: 8. The germline gives CDR1 SGHVS, CDR2 FNYEAQ. The CDR3 coding sequence is TGTGCCAGCAGCCCAGGACTAGCGGGAGAACCTTCCTACGAGCAGTACTTC. The encoded protein is CASSPGLAGEPSYEQYF. Full variable domain (missing parts from reference TRBV7-6 and TRBJ2-7): GAGVSQSPRYKVTKRGQDVALRCDPISGHVSLYWYRQALGQGPEFLTYFNYEAQQDKSGLPNDRFSAERPEGSISTLTIQRTEQRDSAMYRCASSPGLAGEPSYEQYFGPGTRLTVT.

The chain has TRBV18 and TRBJ2-7; maybe TRBD2 (7 bases). The germline V gene encodes CDR1 KGHSH and CDR2 LQKENI. This CDR3 spans 15 amino acids. V was trimmed by 2 bases and J by 6 bases, leaving 17 bases between them. The CDR3 DNA is TGTGCCAGCTCACCAGCGGGGGCGATGAACGTCGAGCAGTACTTC. Its protein is CASSPAGAMNVEQYF. Based on the CDR3 plus reference TRBV18 and TRBJ2-7, the full variable domain is NAGVMQNPRHLVRRRGQEARLRCSPMKGHSHVYWYRQLPEEGLKFMVYLQKENIIDESGMPKERFSAEFPKEGPSILRIQQVVRGDSAAYFCASSPAGAMNVEQYFGPGTRLTVT.

The rearrangement links TRBV9 to TRBJ2-7; 7 bases are a match to TRBD1. With 4 bases clipped from V and 2 bases from J, the junction kept 6 bases outside the gene matches. Germline V lookup: CDR1 SGDLS, CDR2 YYNGEE. The CDR3 length is 14 residues. The CDR3 DNA follows: TGTGCCAGCAGCAACCGGGACAGCCCCTACGAGCAGTACTTC. This sequence encodes CASSNRDSPYEQYF.

The chain links TRBV6-1 to TRBJ2-7, with D possibly being TRBD1 (5 bases). The CDR3 contains 14 residues. In germline, CDR1 is MNHNS, CDR2 SASEGT. Trimming stripped 6 bases from V and 4 bases from J, with 16 bases between. The DNA for the CDR3 is TGTGCCAGCAGGCGACTTCAGGGATCGTACGAGCAGTACTTC. Amino acids: CASRRLQGSYEQYF.

The chain carries TRBV18 and TRBJ1-4; 7 bases align to TRBD1. Germline CDR1 reads KGHSH; CDR2 reads LQKENI. The CDR3 totals 16 residues. V lost 6 bases and J lost 2; bases outside the gene matches: 9. The DNA for the CDR3 is TGTGCCAGCTCTTGGGACAGTTGGGGCACTAATGAAAAACTGTTTTTT. Protein product: CASSWDSWGTNEKLFF. Filled out from reference TRBV18 and TRBJ1-4, the complete variable domain reads NAGVMQNPRHLVRRRGQEARLRCSPMKGHSHVYWYRQLPEEGLKFMVYLQKENIIDESGMPKERFSAEFPKEGPSILRIQQVVRGDSAAYFCASSWDSWGTNEKLFFGSGTQLSVL.

This clone was counted once. The chain employs TRBV28 and TRBJ1-5; the D gene is possibly TRBD1 (5 bases). Germline lookup yields CDR1 MDHEN and CDR2 SYDVKM. The CDR3 length is 14 residues. Trimming removed 11 bases from V and 1 base from J, with 15 bases in between. Here the CDR3 reads CAGHSGASNQPQHF. The DNA for the CDR3 is TGTGCCGGACATTCTGGGGCGAGCAATCAGCCCCAGCATTTT.

The V gene is TRBV29-1, the J gene TRBJ2-3; D possibly corresponds to TRBD2 (5 bases). Germline values: CDR1 SQVTM, CDR2 ANQGSEA. Trimming took 1 base from V and 7 from J, leaving 12 bases between them. The CDR3 runs 13 residues. DNA for the CDR3: TGCAGCGTTGAAGGGACTGGGGTGAATACGCAGTATTTT. As protein: CSVEGTGVNTQYF.

This clone appeared a single time. The V and J genes are TRBV9 and TRBJ2-4; maybe TRBD2 (6 bases). Deletions cut 3 bases from V and 6 bases from J, with 13 bases between. Germline values: CDR1 SGDLS, CDR2 YYNGEE. This CDR3 is 14 amino acids long. The DNA of the CDR3 is TGTGCCAGCAGCGCAACTAGCCAGGGAAACATTCAGTACTTC. Protein sequence: CASSATSQGNIQYF. The full variable domain, completed using reference TRBV9 and TRBJ2-4, is DSGVTQTPKHLITATGQRVTLRCSPRSGDLSVYWYQQSLDQGLQFLIQYYNGEERAKGNILERFSAQQFPDLHSELNLSSLELGDSALYFCASSATSQGNIQYFGAGTRLSVL.

The chain combines TRBV11-3 with TRBJ2-5; tentative D call: TRBD1 (7 bases). V lost 5 bases and J 1 base, leaving 17 bases between the germline ends. CDR3 size: 16 residues. Per germline, CDR1 SGHNT and CDR2 YENEEA. The CDR3 sequence: CASSTLRQGLQETQYF. CDR3 bases: TGTGCCAGCAGCACCCTCCGACAGGGACTCCAAGAGACCCAGTACTTC.

The V gene is TRBV28, the J gene TRBJ1-3; 8 bases line up with TRBD1. Per the germline V gene, CDR1 is MDHEN and CDR2 is SYDVKM. The CDR3 length is 18 residues. The J segment lost 2 bases and the V segment lost 7 bases, leaving 16 bases of the junction unmatched. CDR3 DNA: TGTGCCAGCATTCCAGTCGCGTCAGGGGGCCGGGCTGGAAACACCATATATTTT. This translates into CASIPVASGGRAGNTIYF.

The J gene is TRBJ2-4, the V gene TRBV28, with 15 bases matching TRBD2. Per germline, CDR1 MDHEN and CDR2 SYDVKM. This CDR3 comprises 19 residues. After removal of 3 bases from V and 5 bases from J, the junction contained 11 bases not matched to a gene. The CDR3 region has the DNA TGTGCCAGCAGTTTTATTGGGGGGACTAGCGGGAGGAGTGAAAACATTCAGTACTTC. This translates into CASSFIGGTSGRSENIQYF. The whole variable domain, remainder taken from reference TRBV28 and TRBJ2-4, is DVKVTQSSRYLVKRTGEKVFLECVQDMDHENMFWYRQDPGLGLRLIYFSYDVKMKEKGDIPEGYSVSREKKERFSLILESASTNQTSMYLCASSFIGGTSGRSENIQYFGAGTRLSVL.

The rearrangement uses TRBV7-2 and TRBJ2-7, with TRBD2 as a possible D gene (6 bases). V was pared by 6 bases and J by 3 bases, with 18 bases between. The germline CDR1 and CDR2 sequences are SGHTA and FQGNSA. There are 15 residues in the CDR3. CDR3 region: CASRKGWGDGYEQYF. In nucleotides, the CDR3 is TGTGCCAGCAGAAAGGGGTGGGGGGATGGCTACGAGCAGTACTTC. The full variable domain, rest sourced from reference TRBV7-2 and TRBJ2-7, is GAGVSQSPSNKVTEKGKDVELRCDPISGHTALYWYRQSLGQGLEFLIYFQGNSAPDKSGLPSDRFSAERTGGSVSTLTIQRTQQEDSAVYLCASRKGWGDGYEQYFGPGTRLTVT.

The chain joins TRBV28 to TRBJ2-3; tentative D call: TRBD2 (6 bases). The V gene lost 2 bases and the J gene lost 2 bases, with 8 bases spanning the gap. CDR3 length: 14 amino acids. Germline V gene sequence: CDR1 MDHEN, CDR2 SYDVKM. The CDR3 DNA is TGTGCCAGCAGTTTACCGGGACTCACAGATACGCAGTATTTT. Translation: CASSLPGLTDTQYF.

This clone was seen just once. CDR3 in DNA: TGTGCCAGCAGCTCGACGCGTTCCGGGACTAGCGGGTCTTCGGATACGCAGTATTTT. Translated, it gives CASSSTRSGTSGSSDTQYF. This chain joins TRBV7-2 and TRBJ2-3; 12 nucleotides agree with TRBD2. Looked up from germline, CDR1 is SGHTA and CDR2 is FQGNSA. This CDR3 spans 19 amino acids. The J segment lost 6 bases and the V segment lost 4 bases, leaving 17 bases of the junction unmatched.

The CDR3 spells CASSSLRTNKETQYF. CDR3 DNA: TGTGCCAGCAGCTCCCTCCGGACTAATAAAGAGACCCAGTACTTC. The chain uses TRBV13 and TRBJ2-5; tentative D call: TRBD2 (6 bases). The CDR3 has 15 amino acids. Germline CDR1 reads PRHDT; CDR2 reads FYEKMQ (reference sequence). The V end was cut by 4 bases, the J end by 3 bases, with 15 bases between.

The chain employs TRBV18 and TRBJ2-1; 11 bases line up with TRBD1. Germline CDR1 KGHSH, CDR2 LQKENI. This CDR3 has 15 residues. With 4 bases clipped from V and 7 bases from J, the junction kept 6 bases outside the gene matches. The CDR3 spells CASSHRTGGHNEQFF. CDR3 bases: TGTGCCAGCTCACATAGGACAGGGGGCCATAATGAGCAGTTCTTC.

The chain is built from TRBV15 and TRBJ1-5; TRBD1 might be the D (5 bases). Trimming removed 2 bases at V and 1 base at J, with 12 bases between. The CDR3 length is 16 residues. The germline CDR1 and CDR2 sequences are LNHNV and YYDKDF (reference sequence). CDR3 coding DNA: TGTGCCACCAGCAGAACGGGGGGTACAAGCAATCAGCCCCAGCATTTT. Translating it yields CATSRTGGTSNQPQHF.

This clone was observed a few times. This chain links TRBV19 with TRBJ2-1; perhaps TRBD2 as D (5 bases). The CDR3 runs 14 residues. Trimming took 9 bases from V and 8 from J, leaving 20 bases between them. The germline V gene encodes CDR1 LNHDA and CDR2 SQIVND (reference sequence). CDR3 bases: TGTGCCAGCATCAAAAAACGGGGTGACGATGAGCAGTTCTTC. Translated, it gives CASIKKRGDDEQFF.

J is TRBJ2-1 and V is TRBV4-3, with 7 positions matching TRBD2. CDR1 and CDR2 from the germline V gene are LGHNA and YSLEER. The length of the CDR3 is 17 residues. V trimming: 0 bases; J trimming: 9 bases; junction bases outside the gene matches: 14. Here the CDR3 reads CASSQDIASGETAEQFF. CDR3 in DNA: TGCGCCAGCAGCCAAGATATCGCCAGCGGGGAGACCGCTGAGCAGTTCTTC.

V usage is TRBV4-2 and J usage is TRBJ2-5; no firm D call. The V and J ends lost 1 base and 2 bases respectively, with 8 bases between them. The CDR3 length is 14 residues. Per germline, CDR1 LGHNA and CDR2 YNFKEQ. The CDR3 reads CASSQVNEQETQYF. The CDR3 bases are TGTGCCAGCAGCCAAGTGAATGAGCAAGAGACCCAGTACTTC.

The chain joins TRBV14 to TRBJ1-4; TRBD1 is a possible D gene (5 bases). Germline assignment: CDR1 SGHDN and CDR2 FVKESK. The CDR3 contains 15 residues. V dropped 1 base and J dropped 4 bases, with 10 bases sitting between them. The CDR3 DNA reads as TGTGCCAGCAGCCAAGTGACAGCTAATAATGAAAAACTGTTTTTT. This translates into CASSQVTANNEKLFF.

The chain combines TRBV4-2 with TRBJ2-2, with TRBD1 matching 9 bases. The V and J ends lost 3 bases and 5 bases, in that order; junction bases with no gene match: 4. The CDR3 length is 15 residues. Germline V gene lookup returns CDR1 LGHNA and CDR2 YNFKEQ. CDR3 sequence reads: CASSHGQGLTGELFF. The CDR3 coding sequence is TGTGCCAGCAGCCACGGACAGGGGCTGACCGGGGAGCTGTTTTTT.

V usage is TRBV5-1 and J usage is TRBJ2-7; 12 positions agree with TRBD1. Germline-derived CDR1 and CDR2 are SGHRS and YFSETQ. The CDR3 consists of 14 residues. V dropped 3 bases and J dropped 5; count of bases not matched to a gene: 3. The CDR3 sequence is CASSSGQGANEQYF. The CDR3 nucleotides are TGCGCCAGCAGCTCGGGACAGGGGGCGAACGAGCAGTACTTC.

This clone came up a few times. The V gene is TRBV10-3, the J gene TRBJ1-4; weak D call: TRBD1 (5 bases). CDR3 size: 13 residues. Germline V lookup: CDR1 ENHRY, CDR2 SYGVKD. Trimming removed 8 bases from V and 2 bases from J, with 9 bases in between. In DNA form, the CDR3 reads TGTGCCATCTCGCAGGGCACTAATGAAAAACTGTTTTTT. Residues: CAISQGTNEKLFF.